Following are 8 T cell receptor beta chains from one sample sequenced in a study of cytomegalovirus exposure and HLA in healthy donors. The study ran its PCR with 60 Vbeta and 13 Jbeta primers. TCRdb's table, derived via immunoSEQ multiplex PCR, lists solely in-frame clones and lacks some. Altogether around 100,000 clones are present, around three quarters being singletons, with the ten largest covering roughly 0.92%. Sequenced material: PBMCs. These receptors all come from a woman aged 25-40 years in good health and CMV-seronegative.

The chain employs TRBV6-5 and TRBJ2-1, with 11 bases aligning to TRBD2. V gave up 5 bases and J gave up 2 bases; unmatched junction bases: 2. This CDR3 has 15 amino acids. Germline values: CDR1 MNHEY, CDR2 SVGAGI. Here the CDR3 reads CASSPGLAAYNEQFF. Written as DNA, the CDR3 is TGTGCCAGCAGTCCGGGACTAGCGGCCTACAATGAGCAGTTCTTC.

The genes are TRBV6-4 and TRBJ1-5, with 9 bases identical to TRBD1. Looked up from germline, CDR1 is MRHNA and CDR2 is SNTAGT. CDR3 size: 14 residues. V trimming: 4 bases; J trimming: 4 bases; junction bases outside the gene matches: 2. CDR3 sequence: CASSAGTGNQPQHF. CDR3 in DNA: TGTGCCAGCAGTGCGGGGACAGGGAATCAGCCCCAGCATTTT.

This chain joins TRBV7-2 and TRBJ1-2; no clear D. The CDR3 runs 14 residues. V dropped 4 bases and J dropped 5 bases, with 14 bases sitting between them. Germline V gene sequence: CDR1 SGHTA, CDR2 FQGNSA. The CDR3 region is CASSSLAVSYGYTF. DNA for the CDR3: TGTGCCAGCAGCTCCCTTGCAGTGTCATATGGCTACACCTTC.

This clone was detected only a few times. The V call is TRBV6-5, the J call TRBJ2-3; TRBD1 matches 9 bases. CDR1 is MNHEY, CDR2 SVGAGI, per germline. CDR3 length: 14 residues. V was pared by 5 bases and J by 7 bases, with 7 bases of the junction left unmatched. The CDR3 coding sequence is TGTGCCAGCAGTCCTACGGGGACAGGGTATACGCAGTATTTT. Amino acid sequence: CASSPTGTGYTQYF.

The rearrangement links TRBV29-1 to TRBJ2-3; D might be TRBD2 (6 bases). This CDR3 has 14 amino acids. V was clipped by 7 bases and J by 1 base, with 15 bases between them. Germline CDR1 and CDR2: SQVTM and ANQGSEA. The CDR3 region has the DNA TGCAGCGCGAGACTAGTCGGGGGCACAGATACGCAGTATTTT. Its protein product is CSARLVGGTDTQYF.

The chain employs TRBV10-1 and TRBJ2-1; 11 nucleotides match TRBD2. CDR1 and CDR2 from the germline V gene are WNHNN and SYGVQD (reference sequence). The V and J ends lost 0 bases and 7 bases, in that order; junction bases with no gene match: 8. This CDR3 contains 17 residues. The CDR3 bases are TGCGCCAGCAGTGAGTCTACTAGCGGGAGAGTGAGGAATGAGCAGTTCTTC. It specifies CASSESTSGRVRNEQFF.

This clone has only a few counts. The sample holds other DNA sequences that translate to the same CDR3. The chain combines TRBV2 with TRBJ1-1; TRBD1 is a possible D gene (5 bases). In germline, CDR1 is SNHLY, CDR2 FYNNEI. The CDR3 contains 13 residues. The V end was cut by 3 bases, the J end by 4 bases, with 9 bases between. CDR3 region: CASSEGGLTEAFF. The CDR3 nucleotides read TGTGCCAGCAGTGAGGGGGGTCTCACTGAAGCTTTCTTT.

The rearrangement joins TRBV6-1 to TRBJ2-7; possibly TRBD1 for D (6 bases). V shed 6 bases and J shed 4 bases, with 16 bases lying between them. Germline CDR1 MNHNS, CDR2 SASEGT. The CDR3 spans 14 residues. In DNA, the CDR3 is TGTGCCAGCAGGGATATACAGGGTCGATACGAGCAGTACTTC. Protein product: CASRDIQGRYEQYF.